Here is one T cell receptor (beta chain) with its context. This may stem from a read error, because a much larger clone lies one nucleotide away. A read error is likely, as this CDR3 ends without the conserved phenylalanine or tryptophan. TCRdb passed the PCR reads through MiXCR, listing each CDR3 protein once. The table includes 460,000 or so distinct CDR3 sequences, about a fifth detected once. This sample was taken from a study of molecular identifiers for immune sequencing clone quantification. The CDR3 contains 16 residues. Germline V lookup: CDR1 PRHDT, CDR2 FYEKMQ (reference sequence). Trimming cost V 5 bases and J 5 bases; bases outside gene matches: 10.

The clonotype comes from a human donor in good health. Some libraries in this study had Jurkat cell RNA spiked in. Sequences were obtained from naive CD8+ T cells from blood, with Jurkat cell RNA spiked in. Subset specified: FACS-sorted CD8+CD4-CCR7+CD45RA+ naive T cells. This rearrangement joins TRBV13 to TRBJ2-3; 10 bases map to TRBD2. CDR3 sequence reads: CASSTSGATHLDTQYL. As DNA, the CDR3 is TGTGCCAGCAGCACTAGCGGGGCGACCCACTTAGATACGCAGTATCTT.